The rows below give T cell receptor beta chains drawn from one sample of a study of beta chain features in type 1 diabetes. TCRdb's table, derived via immunoSEQ multiplex PCR, lists solely in-frame clones and lacks some. The data hold over 150,000 clones, with approximately 8.1% observed a single time. Sequenced input: central memory CD4+ T cells from blood. These receptor sequences come from a man between 18 and 35 years old in good health. Both conserved end residues are part of each CDR3. Each record gives: clone size, D gene, CDR3 length, V gene, J gene, CDR3 DNA, CDR3 protein. The D gene is left open where the match is weak. Clone size is shown for a subset of rows, as once, few, many or a class of expanded clone.

>many|NA|13|TRBV10-3|TRBJ2-2
TGTGCCATCAGTGGTGGGGCCACCGGGGAGCTGTTTTTT
CAISGGATGELFF
>few|TRBD2|16|TRBV5-4|TRBJ2-1
TGTGCCAGCAGCGGGATGACTAGCGGCTCCTACAATGAGCAGTTCTTC
CASSGMTSGSYNEQFF
>few|TRBD1|15|TRBV5-6|TRBJ1-2
TGTGCCAGCAGCTTGGTGGGACAGAGGCACTATGGCTACACCTTC
CASSLVGQRHYGYTF
>NA|NA|16|TRBV11-3|TRBJ2-2
TGTGCCAGCAGCTTCTCATCGACAGGTTGGGACGGGGAGCTGTTTTTT
CASSFSSTGWDGELFF
>NA|NA|11|TRBV6-5|TRBJ2-1
TGTGCCAGCACCGCCAGAAATGAGCAGTTCTTC
CASTARNEQFF
>NA|NA|13|TRBV5-4|TRBJ2-7
TGTGCCAGCAGCTACCCTCAGGGGAACGAGCAGTACTTC
CASSYPQGNEQYF
>few|NA|15|TRBV2|TRBJ1-5
TGTGCCAGCTCGACCCGACAGACTTCTAATCAGCCCCAGCATTTT
CASSTRQTSNQPQHF
>NA|NA|14|TRBV5-4|TRBJ1-2
TGTGCCAGCAGCTTGGGGGGGCGGAACTATGGCTACACCTTC
CASSLGGRNYGYTF
>NA|NA|15|TRBV5-4|TRBJ2-1
TGTGCCAGCAGCTTGGGCACAGCTAGCCACAATGAGCAGTTCTTC
CASSLGTASHNEQFF
>NA|NA|13|TRBV7-9|TRBJ1-3
TGTGCCAGCGCAGAGGTGCCTGGAAACACCATATATTTT
CASAEVPGNTIYF
>few|NA|17|TRBV28|TRBJ1-1
TGTGCCAGCAGTGAATATATGGACGTCGGGGAACGGGGAGAAGCTTTCTTT
CASSEYMDVGERGEAFF
>few|NA|15|TRBV15|TRBJ1-4
TGTGCCACCAGCAGGCCCGAGGCGCGGCATGAAAAACTGTTTTTT
CATSRPEARHEKLFF
>NA|TRBD1|15|TRBV15|TRBJ1-2
TGTGCCACCAGCCTAGGGACAGGGCCCAGCTATGGCTACACCTTC
CATSLGTGPSYGYTF
>few|TRBD1|13|TRBV7-2|TRBJ2-5
TGTGCCAGCAGCCAGGGACAGATGGAGACCCAGTACTTC
CASSQGQMETQYF
>once|TRBD2|15|TRBV7-8|TRBJ2-2
TGTGCCAGCAGCTTATTAGCGGGAGGTACCGGGGAGCTGTTTTTT
CASSLLAGGTGELFF
>many|TRBD1|16|TRBV5-1|TRBJ2-1
TGCGCCAGCAGCGTGACAGGGTCGAGCTCCTACAATGAGCAGTTCTTC
CASSVTGSSSYNEQFF
>few|NA|12|TRBV5-1|TRBJ2-5
TGCGCCAGCAGCTTGGCTTTTGAGACCCAGTACTTC
CASSLAFETQYF
>few|TRBD2|16|TRBV7-2|TRBJ2-7
TGTGCCAGCAGCTTAGGGTCCCCTAGCGGGAATGACGAGCAGTACTTC
CASSLGSPSGNDEQYF
>NA|TRBD2|16|TRBV15|TRBJ2-1
TGTGCCACCAGCTGGGGACTAGCGGGAGATTCCGATGAGCAGTTCTTC
CATSWGLAGDSDEQFF
>NA|NA|14|TRBV14|TRBJ2-7
TGTGCCAGCAGCCAAGTTGGGCAGGTCTACGAGCAGTACTTC
CASSQVGQVYEQYF
>NA|TRBD1|12|TRBV5-1|TRBJ1-2
TGCGCCAGCAGCGGACAGGGGGATGGCTACACCTTC
CASSGQGDGYTF
>NA|TRBD2|15|TRBV5-1|TRBJ2-2
TGCGCCAGCAGGGGTAGCGGGGTTTACACCGGGGAGCTGTTTTTT
CASRGSGVYTGELFF
>NA|TRBD1|14|TRBV6-1|TRBJ2-5
TGTGCCAGCAGTGAGACAGGGGGCCGGCAGACCCAGTACTTC
CASSETGGRQTQYF
>NA|NA|14|TRBV9|TRBJ1-3
TGTGCCAGCAGCGTAGGAGACAGTGGAAACACCATATATTTT
CASSVGDSGNTIYF
>NA|TRBD2|15|TRBV9|TRBJ2-3
TGTGCCAGCAGCGGACAAGCGGGGGGCACAGATACGCAGTATTTT
CASSGQAGGTDTQYF